This T cell receptor beta chain originates from a study of identical twins. The table lists this clonotype with a few counts. Its antigen remains unidentified. Addition of a universal primer site occurred through template switching, and cDNA carried unique molecular identifiers. TCRdb re-analysed the 5' RACE reads in MiXCR, keeping a single row per CDR3 protein. The sample yields 450,000 to 650,000 distinct CDR3 sequences, approximately 16% seen once. General study points: One should note that invariant MAIT and iNKT cells could partly confound zero-insertion analyses. Where out-of-frame alpha sequences were twin-shared, they showed excess low generation probability.

Trimming removed 4 bases at V and 5 bases at J, with 14 bases between. This CDR3 contains 15 residues. The germline V gene encodes CDR1 MNHNS and CDR2 SASEGT. These records were also assigned to another study, of yellow fever vaccine responses in identical twins.

The TCR sequence derives from a woman aged 18 to 35 in good health. Input material: CD4+ T cells sorted from blood. The V call is TRBV6-1, the J call TRBJ2-2; D is unresolved. The CDR3 bases are TGTGCCAGCAGTGCACCCACGGCACTTACCGGGGAGCTGTTTTTT. As protein: CASSAPTALTGELFF.